One and the same sample provided the 18 T cell receptor beta chains below, sequenced in a study of blood T cell repertoires in COVID-19. The data were produced by immunoSEQ multiplex PCR, yet TCRdb's version contains in-frame clones alone and is incomplete. In the table there are some 180,000 clones, 80% of which are singletons. The specimen sequenced was PBMCs or T cells enriched from blood (not recorded which). The origin of the receptors is a man aged 55 to 69 who had been exposed to COVID-19.

The chain carries TRBV6-5 and TRBJ1-5, with 9 bases lining up with TRBD1. Germline trimming cut 2 bases from V and 7 bases from J; bases unmatched to any gene: 6. Germline CDR1 MNHEY, CDR2 SVGAGI. The CDR3 sequence is 15 residues long. The CDR3 nucleotides are TGTGCCAGCAGTTACGTACAGGGGGCAGGCCAGCCCCAGCATTTT. Protein sequence: CASSYVQGAGQPQHF.

The chain couples TRBV11-3 to TRBJ2-2, with D tentatively TRBD2 (6 bases). The CDR3 is 15 residues long. Trimming took 1 base from V and 4 from J, leaving 10 bases between them. Germline CDR1 SGHNT, CDR2 YENEEA. In DNA form, the CDR3 reads TGTGCCAGCAGCTTAGTGGAGGGAGGCACCGGGGAGCTGTTTTTT. It specifies CASSLVEGGTGELFF.

J is TRBJ1-1 and V is TRBV7-8, with D hard to call. The V end was cut by 3 bases, the J end by 4 bases, with 9 bases between. Germline CDR1 reads SGHVS; CDR2 reads FQNEAQ. This CDR3 comprises 13 residues. In DNA form, the CDR3 reads TGTGCCAGCAGCTTGGGAGGGTCCACTGAAGCTTTCTTT. This codes for CASSLGGSTEAFF.

The V call is TRBV29-1, the J call TRBJ1-4; D not certain. CDR1 is SQVTM, CDR2 ANQGSEA, per germline. Trimming pared 7 bases from V and 5 bases from J, leaving 14 bases between. This CDR3 comprises 13 residues. CDR3 nucleotide sequence: TGCAGCGCTTCGAACTCCCCCAATGAAAAACTGTTTTTT. It specifies CSASNSPNEKLFF.

The chain's CDR3 is CASSQEPGDFNYGYTF. The CDR3 bases are TGTGCCAGCAGCCAAGAGCCGGGGGACTTCAACTATGGCTACACCTTC. This rearrangement joins TRBV3-1 (or the pseudogene TRBV3-2) to TRBJ1-2, with D possibly TRBD1 on 5 matching bases. This CDR3 has 16 residues. The V end was cut by 0 bases, the J end by 2 bases, with 13 bases between. Germline V gives CDR1 LGHDT, CDR2 YNNKEL (reference sequence).

The rearrangement uses TRBV18 and TRBJ2-2; the D gene is possibly TRBD1 (5 bases). Trimming pared 3 bases from V and 2 bases from J, leaving 10 bases between. The CDR3 extends over 15 amino acids. CDR1 and CDR2 from the germline V gene are KGHSH and LQKENI. The CDR3 spells CASSPLQGNTGELFF. The CDR3 coding sequence is TGTGCCAGCTCACCGCTCCAGGGCAACACCGGGGAGCTGTTTTTT.

The chain carries TRBV19 and TRBJ2-7; 7 bases are shared with TRBD2. In germline, CDR1 is LNHDA, CDR2 SQIVND (reference sequence). This CDR3 is built from 13 residues. Germline trimming cut 3 bases from V and 6 bases from J; bases unmatched to any gene: 5. The CDR3 loop reads CASSIGRESEQYF. Here the CDR3 DNA reads TGTGCCAGTAGTATCGGGCGGGAGTCCGAGCAGTACTTC.

Here the CDR3 DNA reads TGTGCCAGCTGGAGATGGAACACTGAAGCTTTCTTT. This codes for CASWRWNTEAFF. J is TRBJ1-1 and V is TRBV27; the D is unclear. The CDR3 is 12 amino acids. V was shortened by 8 bases and J by 1 base, with 8 bases between the two germline ends. Per the germline V gene, CDR1 is MNHEY and CDR2 is SMNVEV (reference sequence).

This clone showed up just once. The chain uses TRBV27 and TRBJ1-2, with D possibly being TRBD1 (6 bases). Germline V CDR1 and CDR2: MNHEY, SMNVEV (reference sequence). V shed 8 bases and J shed 4 bases, with 14 bases lying between them. The CDR3 runs 13 residues. The CDR3 loop reads CASGPGVRYGYTF. The CDR3 DNA reads TGTGCCAGCGGACCAGGGGTTCGCTATGGCTACACCTTC.

The V call is TRBV27, the J call TRBJ2-5; 11 nucleotides line up with TRBD2. Germline assignment: CDR1 MNHEY and CDR2 SMNVEV (reference sequence). Trimming cost V 1 base and J 5 bases; bases outside gene matches: 3. The length of the CDR3 is 15 residues. The CDR3, as DNA: TGTGCCAGCAGTTTATGGCCTAGCGGGGGGGAGACCCAGTACTTC. Amino acid sequence: CASSLWPSGGETQYF.

The chain joins TRBV5-4 to TRBJ2-5; 8 nucleotides line up with TRBD2. Germline V gene sequence: CDR1 SGHNT, CDR2 YYREEE (reference sequence). This CDR3 comprises 15 residues. V was clipped by 4 bases and J by 3 bases; unmatched bases: 8. In nucleotides, the CDR3 is TGTGCCAGCAGCCAAGCGGGAGTGGTGAAAGAGACCCAGTACTTC. It codes for CASSQAGVVKETQYF.

CDR3 nucleotide sequence: TGTGCCAGCAGTGCGGCAGGCGCCCACTGGGATGAGCAGTTCTTC. It is translated as CASSAAGAHWDEQFF. The rearrangement joins TRBV2 to TRBJ2-1; no reliable D call. The CDR3 runs to 15 residues. The germline V gene has CDR1 SNHLY and CDR2 FYNNEI. Deletions cut 4 bases from V and 8 bases from J, with 18 bases between.

The chain combines TRBV7-8 with TRBJ1-4; 7 positions match TRBD1. After removal of 4 bases from V and 2 bases from J, the junction contained 13 bases not matched to a gene. There are 18 residues in the CDR3. CDR1 and CDR2 (germline): SGHVS, FQNEAQ. The CDR3: CASSSTRQGVRTNEKLFF. DNA of the CDR3: TGTGCCAGCAGCTCCACACGACAGGGAGTAAGGACTAATGAAAAACTGTTTTTT.

CDR3 nucleotide sequence: TGTGCCAGCAGTCTCCCAGACAGGGGGTACGAAAAACTGTTTTTT. It translates to CASSLPDRGYEKLFF. The chain links TRBV28 to TRBJ1-4; TRBD1 matches at 9 bases. With 5 bases clipped from V and 8 bases from J, the junction kept 9 bases outside the gene matches. Germline V gives CDR1 MDHEN, CDR2 SYDVKM. The CDR3 spans 15 residues.

The chain is built from TRBV7-2 and TRBJ2-4; TRBD1 might be the D (5 bases). This CDR3 is built from 16 residues. Germline-derived CDR1 and CDR2 are SGHTA and FQGNSA. V was pared by 1 base and J by 0 bases, with 10 bases between. CDR3 sequence reads: CASSLVKGLAKNIQYF. CDR3 coding DNA: TGTGCCAGCAGCTTAGTCAAGGGGTTAGCCAAAAACATTCAGTACTTC.

The chain carries TRBV9 and TRBJ2-3, with 7 bases matching TRBD1. This CDR3 contains 16 residues. The J segment lost 0 bases and the V segment lost 1 base, leaving 5 bases of the junction unmatched. Germline V gives CDR1 SGDLS, CDR2 YYNGEE. The chain's CDR3 is CASSVYRGSSTDTQYF. DNA of the CDR3: TGTGCCAGCAGCGTATACAGGGGATCTAGCACAGATACGCAGTATTTT.

The rearrangement links TRBV24-1 to TRBJ1-5; tentative D call: TRBD1 (5 bases). V lost 9 bases, J lost 0 bases, and 14 bases lay in between. The CDR3 contains 15 residues. CDR1 and CDR2 from the germline V gene are KGHDR and SFDVKD. In nucleotides, the CDR3 is TGTGCCACCTCGCAGGGAAGTTATAGCAATCAGCCCCAGCATTTT. Its translation is CATSQGSYSNQPQHF.

V is TRBV27 and J is TRBJ1-1, with 8 bases identical to TRBD1. The CDR3 length is 18 residues. The J segment lost 0 bases and the V segment lost 4 bases, leaving 13 bases of the junction unmatched. Per germline, CDR1 MNHEY and CDR2 SMNVEV (reference sequence). DNA of the CDR3: TGTGCCAGCAGTTCCGGGACAGGAGATATACGGATGAACACTGAAGCTTTCTTT. This encodes CASSSGTGDIRMNTEAFF.